Listed below are T cell receptor beta chains from one sample, sequenced in a study of blood T cells in healthy people across ages. TCRdb re-called the 5' RACE reads through MiXCR, storing one row per CDR3 protein. The sample shows approximately 680,000 distinct CDR3 sequences, 32% of them seen only once. Sequences were obtained from blood. The receptors were sampled from an elderly woman in good health. CDR3s include the opening cysteine and the closing phenylalanine or tryptophan. A D gene is named only where the DNA matches it firmly. Where a row states a size, it is once, few, many or the class of an expanded clone; other rows omit it.

>many|TRBV5-1|.|TRBJ1-1
CASSLVGGPNTEAFF
TGCGCCAGCAGCTTGGTGGGGGGACCGAACACTGAAGCTTTCTTT
>.|TRBV7-2|TRBD2|TRBJ2-3
CASSLGSGGVLGTDTQYF
TGTGCCAGCAGCTTAGGTAGCGGGGGGGTGCTGGGCACAGATACGCAGTATTTT
>many|TRBV6-2/TRBV6-3|TRBD1|TRBJ2-1
CANRDRGYSTGINEQFF
TGTGCCAACCGGGACAGGGGTTACTCCACGGGGATCAATGAGCAGTTCTTC
>.|TRBV5-6|.|TRBJ1-5
CASSLLGDNYSNQPQHF
TGTGCCAGCAGCTTGTTAGGGGATAACTATAGCAATCAGCCCCAGCATTTT
>many|TRBV7-3|.|TRBJ2-4
CASSPTSSKNIQYF
TGTGCCAGCAGCCCGACCTCTTCCAAAAACATTCAGTACTTC
>many|TRBV20-1|.|TRBJ2-7
CSARVPDGRGYEQYF
TGCAGTGCTAGAGTTCCCGATGGTAGAGGATACGAGCAGTACTTC
>.|TRBV20-1|.|TRBJ1-1
CSAIDSPAAFF
TGCAGTGCTATTGATTCCCCGGCAGCTTTCTTT
>.|TRBV4-3|TRBD1|TRBJ1-2
CASSQSGTANYGYTF
TGCGCCAGCAGCCAGTCCGGGACAGCTAACTATGGCTACACCTTC
>.|TRBV3-1|TRBD2|TRBJ2-5
CASGGKRTSRETQYF
TGTGCCAGCGGCGGCAAAAGGACTAGCAGGGAGACCCAGTACTTC
>.|TRBV10-3|TRBD2|TRBJ2-1
CAIRASGSNEQFF
TGTGCCATCAGGGCTAGCGGGAGCAATGAGCAGTTCTTC
>many|TRBV11-2|.|TRBJ2-7
CASSSLQRAYEQYF
TGTGCCAGCAGCTCCCTACAGCGGGCCTACGAGCAGTACTTC
>.|TRBV5-1|TRBD2|TRBJ2-2
CASSFREGTGELFF
TGCGCCAGCAGCTTCCGGGAGGGCACCGGGGAGCTGTTTTTT
>.|TRBV28|.|TRBJ1-4
CASSPLGAANEKRFF
TGTGCCAGCAGTCCCCTGGGGGCAGCTAATGAAAAACGGTTTTTT
>.|TRBV11-2|TRBD1|TRBJ2-4
CASSLRTGVAKNIQYF
TGTGCCAGCAGCCTCCGGACAGGTGTAGCCAAAAACATTCAGTACTTC
>many|TRBV7-2|.|TRBJ2-1
CASSLTDTINEQFF
TGTGCCAGCAGCTTAACGGACACGATCAATGAGCAGTTCTTC
>.|TRBV6-1|.|TRBJ1-1
CASRLEVNTEAFF
TGTGCCAGCAGGCTCGAGGTTAACACTGAAGCTTTCTTT
>many|TRBV19|.|TRBJ1-5
CASSRTASNQPQHF
TGTGCCAGTAGTAGAACAGCTAGCAATCAGCCCCAGCATTTT
>many|TRBV28|TRBD2|TRBJ2-5
CASRIAGGRRETQYF
TGTGCCAGCAGGATAGCGGGGGGGCGTCGGGAGACCCAGTACTTC
>many|TRBV10-3|TRBD1|TRBJ1-2
CAISDRGRDYGYTF
TGTGCCATCAGTGACAGGGGGAGGGACTATGGCTACACCTTC
>once|TRBV11-2|TRBD1|TRBJ2-7
CASSSPRQGASISYEQYF
TGTGCCAGCAGCTCACCACGACAGGGGGCGAGTATTTCCTACGAGCAGTACTTC
>many|TRBV20-1|TRBD2|TRBJ2-5
CSANSLAAETQYF
TGCAGTGCTAATTCACTAGCGGCAGAGACCCAGTACTTC
>few|TRBV11-3|.|TRBJ2-3
CASSPRQGAADTQYF
TGTGCCAGCAGCCCCCGACAAGGGGCCGCAGATACGCAGTATTTT
>.|TRBV25-1|.|TRBJ1-1
CASSERLYTEAFF
TGTGCCAGCAGTGAAAGACTATACACTGAAGCTTTCTTT
>few|TRBV3-1|.|TRBJ1-1
CASSQLNGNTEAFF
TGTGCCAGCAGCCAATTGAACGGGAACACTGAAGCTTTCTTT
>few|TRBV4-1|.|TRBJ2-3
CASSQDVILASYF
TGCGCCAGCAGCCAAGATGTAATACTAGCCAGCTATTTT
>many|TRBV7-2|.|TRBJ1-2
CASSSYSAGSYTF
TGTGCCAGCAGCTCTTACTCCGCGGGGAGCTACACCTTC
>many|TRBV5-1|TRBD1|TRBJ2-7
CASTTPGTDKEPYEQYF
TGCGCCAGCACCACTCCCGGGACAGACAAGGAGCCCTACGAGCAGTACTTC
>.|TRBV12-3/TRBV12-4|.|TRBJ2-7
CASRKGPRDEQYF
TGTGCCAGCAGGAAAGGCCCGAGAGACGAGCAGTACTTC
>few|TRBV6-2/TRBV6-3|TRBD1|TRBJ1-5
CASSYSGLRGLRQPQHF
TGTGCCAGCAGTTACTCGGGGTTGAGGGGGCTTCGCCAGCCCCAGCATTTT
>.|TRBV2|.|TRBJ2-1
CASRGGASSYEQFF
TGTGCCAGCAGAGGGGGAGCCTCTTCCTACGAGCAGTTCTTC
>few|TRBV12-3/TRBV12-4|TRBD2|TRBJ2-3
CASRTSGGGPDTQYF
TGTGCCAGCAGAACTAGCGGGGGGGGCCCAGATACGCAGTATTTT
>few|TRBV6-6|.|TRBJ1-5
CASRGGGINQPQHF
TGTGCCAGCAGGGGGGGAGGGATCAATCAGCCCCAGCATTTT
>few|TRBV27|.|TRBJ1-5
CASSFGARQPQHF
TGTGCCAGCAGTTTCGGGGCCCGGCAGCCCCAGCATTTT
>.|TRBV7-2|.|TRBJ2-3
CVSSLLQQAADTQYF
TGTGTCAGCAGCTTATTGCAACAGGCAGCAGATACGCAGTATTTT
>.|TRBV7-2|.|TRBJ1-4
CASSLVFLEKLFF
TGTGCCAGCAGCTTAGTTTTTCTCGAAAAACTGTTTTTT
>many|TRBV11-2|TRBD2|TRBJ2-7
CASSEGTNKYEQYF
TGTGCCAGCTCGGAGGGGACTAATAAGTACGAGCAGTACTTC
>few|TRBV18|.|TRBJ2-7
CASSPRGFYEQYF
TGTGCCAGCTCACCAAGAGGATTCTACGAGCAGTACTTC
>many|TRBV20-1|TRBD2|TRBJ2-4
CSARDLPVAGDLAKNIQYF
TGCAGTGCTAGAGATCTGCCGGTAGCGGGGGACCTAGCCAAAAACATTCAGTACTTC
>.|TRBV30|.|TRBJ1-1
CAWRIQGRTEAFF
TGTGCCTGGAGGATCCAGGGGAGGACTGAAGCTTTCTTT
>.|TRBV2|.|TRBJ2-7
CASQTQRLAYEQYF
TGTGCCAGCCAGACCCAGCGTCTGGCCTACGAGCAGTACTTC
>many|TRBV30|.|TRBJ2-7
CAWTTDRSPYEQYF
TGTGCCTGGACCACGGACAGAAGCCCCTACGAGCAGTACTTC
>.|TRBV5-1|TRBD2|TRBJ2-4
CASSETSGSNIQYF
TGCGCCAGCAGCGAAACTAGCGGGAGCAACATTCAGTACTTC
>many|TRBV5-5|.|TRBJ1-5
CASSSGVWDNQPQHF
TGTGCCAGCAGCTCGGGGGTCTGGGACAATCAGCCCCAGCATTTT
>.|TRBV18|TRBD1|TRBJ1-2
CASSHPGGDGYGYTF
TGTGCCAGCTCACACCCAGGGGGAGATGGGTATGGCTACACCTTC
>many|TRBV27|.|TRBJ2-1
CASSLERAHNEQFF
TGTGCCAGCAGTTTGGAAAGGGCTCACAATGAGCAGTTCTTC
>many|TRBV9|.|TRBJ2-5
CASTLLGYTGETQYF
TGTGCCAGCACCTTATTAGGATACACGGGGGAGACCCAGTACTTC
>few|TRBV25-1|.|TRBJ1-1
CASSPADVKKVTEAFF
TGTGCCAGCAGTCCCGCCGACGTGAAGAAGGTCACTGAAGCTTTCTTT
>.|TRBV29-1|.|TRBJ2-1
CSVEAQNNEQFF
TGCAGCGTTGAAGCTCAGAACAATGAGCAGTTCTTC
>many|TRBV9|.|TRBJ1-2
CASSTKLFNYGYTF
TGTGCCAGCAGCACCAAGTTGTTTAACTATGGCTACACCTTC
>.|TRBV4-1|TRBD1|TRBJ1-4
CASSHGTPGQGGPNEKLFF
TGCGCCAGCAGCCATGGAACCCCGGGACAGGGTGGCCCTAATGAAAAACTGTTTTTT
>many|TRBV9|.|TRBJ2-1
CASSTRDIYNEQFF
TGTGCCAGCAGCACGAGGGACATATACAATGAGCAGTTCTTC
>few|TRBV28|.|TRBJ1-5
CASSFRLSNQPQHF
TGTGCCAGCAGTTTTCGACTGAGCAATCAGCCCCAGCATTTT
>.|TRBV5-1|.|TRBJ2-6
CASSLENGANVRTF
TGCGCCAGCAGCTTGGAGAACGGGGCCAACGTCCGGACTTTC
>many|TRBV20-1|.|TRBJ2-3
CSVSRGARTDTQYF
TGCAGTGTAAGCCGCGGGGCGCGCACAGATACGCAGTATTTT
>.|TRBV7-9|.|TRBJ2-5
CASSFGRGQETQYF
TGTGCCAGCAGCTTCGGTAGGGGACAAGAGACCCAGTACTTC
>.|TRBV30|.|TRBJ1-5
CAWSQGANPPQHF
TGTGCCTGGAGTCAAGGAGCGAATCCGCCCCAGCATTTT
>many|TRBV7-9|TRBD1|TRBJ2-7
CASSSGTGVSYEQYF
TGTGCCAGCAGCTCGGGGACAGGGGTGTCCTACGAGCAGTACTTC
>many|TRBV5-1|.|TRBJ1-2
CASSLSEGFEGYTF
TGCGCCAGCAGCTTGTCCGAGGGGTTCGAGGGCTACACCTTC
>.|TRBV24-1|TRBD2|TRBJ2-3
CATSDLGRGGADTQYF
TGTGCCACCAGTGATTTGGGCCGGGGGGGAGCAGATACGCAGTATTTT